This T cell receptor beta chain is drawn from a study of neoadjuvant nivolumab and ipilimumab in lung cancer. Findings and limits, study-wide: Compared with tumor-adjacent uninvolved lung, resected tumors showed greater richness and clonality. From pretherapy to surgery, tumor richness and clonality rose with dual therapy.

J lost 1 base, V lost 1 base, and 3 bases had no gene match. The CDR3 contains 16 residues. The V gene's germline CDR1 is SGHNT and CDR2 YYREEE (reference sequence). As for this clone: The target antigen is unknown.

Measured with immunoSEQ multiplex PCR; TCRdb has only the in-frame clones, and not every one. The table records 25,000 to 30,000 clones, about 76% of them present only once. The V and J genes are TRBV5-4 and TRBJ2-2; 8 nucleotides align to TRBD1. The TCR sequence derives from an adult with non-small cell lung cancer. Sequencing was performed on tumor tissue, taken after neoadjuvant nivolumab, alone or with ipilimumab, at or shortly before surgery. The CDR3 nucleotides are TGTGCCAGCAGCTTGCAAGGGACAGGGAACACCGGGGAGCTGTTTTTT. This gives the protein CASSLQGTGNTGELFF.